The clone carrying this TCR beta chain was picked up one time. This sample was included in a study of prognosis after radiotherapy for stage I lung cancer. Looking at the study overall: A biologically effective dose of at least 100 Gy came via 3-5 SBRT fractions.

Amplification of the TCR beta CDR3 (from genomic DNA) was done by two-round multiplex PCR. The authors ran first-round PCR with primers specific to each TRBV and TRBJ gene. MiXCR was run by TCRdb on the multiplex PCR reads, yielding one entry per CDR3 protein. The sample lists some 35,000 distinct CDR3 sequences, nearly 35% occurring once. There are 15 residues in the CDR3. From germline, CDR1 is MNHEY and CDR2 SVGEGT. Trimming took off 6 bases at V and 8 bases at J, with 20 bases between the two ends. The input for sequencing was PBMCs, taken before or after stereotactic body radiation therapy (not recorded which). The gene calls are TRBV6-2 or TRBV6-3 and TRBJ2-1, with unresolved D. The TCR originated in a donor aged 50 or older with non-small cell lung cancer. CDR3 residues: CASRPRYLETDEQFF. The DNA of the CDR3 is TGTGCCAGCAGACCCCGGTATCTGGAGACGGATGAGCAGTTCTTC.